This T cell receptor beta chain originates from a study of cytomegalovirus exposure and HLA in healthy donors. Study conclusions and caveats: Altogether, 164 TCR beta chains were recorded as cytomegalovirus-associated.

Germline V gene data show CDR1 as WNHNN and CDR2 as SYGVQD (reference sequence). Losses at the gene ends were 3 bases for V and 2 bases for J; bases not matched to a gene: 5. The CDR3 is 15 residues long. Regarding this clone: The antigen remains undetermined.

Primers: 60 Vbeta forward and 13 Jbeta reverse. Method: immunoSEQ multiplex PCR; TCRdb's copy keeps in-frame clones and lacks some. The table includes about 120,000 clones, 76% detected once. This clonotype originated in a man under 40 in good health and CMV-seropositive. The sequencing sample was made of PBMCs. V gene TRBV10-1 combines with J gene TRBJ2-3; 7 bases fit TRBD2. CDR3 region: CASSEGGGNTDTQYF. CDR3 sequence (DNA): TGCGCCAGCAGTGAAGGCGGGGGTAACACAGATACGCAGTATTTT.